The 25 T cell receptor beta chains below all came from one sample that was sequenced in a study of T cell clones after liver transplantation (dated by TCRdb to between 2018 and 2021). To prepare the library, the immunoSEQ multiplex PCR assay was applied. TCRdb re-hosts the immuneACCESS table, in-frame sequences only. Its copies lack some clones; in the studies checked, an unresolved V gene accounts for under half of them, and the cause for the rest is not known. Counted in this sample were about 71,000 clones; under 90% of them appeared once. The ten largest clones take up about 0.79% of the sample. The sequenced sample was CD4+ T cells from blood, obtained 12 months after liver transplant. The receptors were gathered from a human patient who received a liver transplant. Some T cells may originate with the graft donor following a transplant.

This clone has a single count. This sequence joins TRBV11-1 and TRBJ2-1, with 13 bases fitting TRBD2. The V and J ends lost 5 bases and 8 bases, in that order; junction bases with no gene match: 12. Germline V gene sequence: CDR1 SGHAT, CDR2 FQDESV (reference sequence). CDR3 length: 17 amino acids. The CDR3 DNA is TGTGCCAGCAGCCTACTTTCCGGACTAGCGGGAGTTTATGAGCAGTTCTTC. Its protein product is CASSLLSGLAGVYEQFF.

This chain links TRBV28 with TRBJ1-5; the D gene is possibly TRBD1 (6 bases). Per germline, CDR1 MDHEN and CDR2 SYDVKM. V lost 7 bases and J lost 2, with 15 bases in between. The CDR3 runs to 15 residues. CDR3 nucleotides: TGTGCCAGCAAGGGGGGGCACGGTGGCAATCAGCCCCAGCATTTT. Translation gives CASKGGHGGNQPQHF.

The chain has TRBV6-5 and TRBJ2-7; TRBD1 agrees at 7 bases. The V gene's germline CDR1 is MNHEY and CDR2 SVGAGI. V lost 5 bases and J lost 2; bases outside the gene matches: 6. This CDR3 has 14 amino acids. CDR3 loop: CASSTYRGPYEQYF. CDR3 sequence (DNA): TGTGCCAGCAGTACTTACAGGGGACCCTACGAGCAGTACTTC.

This chain links TRBV7-6 with TRBJ2-3, with no clear D. CDR1 is SGHVS, CDR2 FNYEAQ, per germline. Deletions cut 1 base from V and 8 bases from J, with 7 bases between. The CDR3 has 12 amino acids. The CDR3 reads CASSLEGRTQYF. The CDR3 coding sequence is TGTGCCAGCAGCTTAGAAGGCCGTACGCAGTATTTT.

The rearrangement uses TRBV29-1 and TRBJ2-2, with TRBD1 identical over 9 bases. The CDR3 extends over 15 amino acids. After removal of 6 bases from V and 4 bases from J, the junction contained 9 bases not matched to a gene. CDR1 is SQVTM and CDR2 is ANQGSEA in the germline V gene. CDR3 sequence: CSVSGTGLGTGELFF. The CDR3 DNA follows: TGCAGCGTCTCAGGGACAGGGTTGGGCACCGGGGAGCTGTTTTTT.

Concerning this clone: This specimen includes other DNA sequences encoding the same CDR3. The V and J genes are TRBV5-1 and TRBJ2-1; D ambiguous. Trimming pared 0 bases from V and 0 bases from J, leaving 7 bases between. Germline lookup yields CDR1 SGHRS and CDR2 YFSETQ. The CDR3 runs to 15 residues. The CDR3 region has the DNA TGCGCCAGCAGCTTGGAAGGCGGCTCCTACAATGAGCAGTTCTTC. This gives the protein CASSLEGGSYNEQFF.

This chain links TRBV5-4 with TRBJ1-1; 8 bases are a match to TRBD1. The ends lost 4 bases at V and 6 bases at J; junction bases unmatched: 5. CDR1 is SGHNT and CDR2 is YYREEE in the germline V gene (reference sequence). This CDR3 has 13 amino acids. CDR3 amino acids: CASSPDRAAEAFF. CDR3 sequence (DNA): TGTGCCAGCAGCCCGGACAGGGCCGCTGAAGCTTTCTTT.

V gene TRBV2 combines with J gene TRBJ2-1, with TRBD2 identical over 8 bases. After removal of 5 bases from V and 0 bases from J, the junction contained 9 bases not matched to a gene. The CDR3 consists of 17 residues. The germline V gene has CDR1 SNHLY and CDR2 FYNNEI. In nucleotides, the CDR3 is TGTGCCAGCAGTTCTTTGATAGCGGGGCCCTCCTACAATGAGCAGTTCTTC. This sequence encodes CASSSLIAGPSYNEQFF.

The gene calls are TRBV28 and TRBJ1-1, with D unclear. Trimming left V 4 bases short and J 0 bases short, with 12 bases between. Germline CDR1 is MDHEN and CDR2 is SYDVKM. The CDR3 is made up of 15 amino acids. This CDR3 reads CASSSHRVMNTEAFF. For the CDR3, the DNA is TGTGCCAGCAGTTCCCACAGAGTCATGAACACTGAAGCTTTCTTT.

The V call is TRBV9, the J call TRBJ1-2; maybe TRBD1 (5 bases). The length of the CDR3 is 13 residues. V was shortened by 1 base and J by 4 bases, with 8 bases between the two germline ends. From germline, CDR1 is SGDLS and CDR2 YYNGEE. CDR3 nucleotides: TGTGCCAGCAGCGTACAGGGAACCTATGGCTACACCTTC. Encoded protein: CASSVQGTYGYTF. Full variable domain (remainder filled in from reference TRBV9 and TRBJ1-2): DSGVTQTPKHLITATGQRVTLRCSPRSGDLSVYWYQQSLDQGLQFLIQYYNGEERAKGNILERFSAQQFPDLHSELNLSSLELGDSALYFCASSVQGTYGYTFGSGTRLTVV.

The chain links TRBV5-6 to TRBJ2-1; 9 bases are shared with TRBD2. The CDR3 is made up of 16 amino acids. Germline V gives CDR1 SGHDT, CDR2 YYEEEE. The junction had 14 bases not matched to a gene; V was cut back by 3 bases and J by 10 bases. The CDR3 DNA is TGTGCCAGCAGCTCCGAACCCATGGTAGCGGGAGTCGAGCAGTTCTTC. Protein sequence: CASSSEPMVAGVEQFF.

This clone was recorded once. The rearrangement uses TRBV4-3 and TRBJ1-1; no clear D gene. Looked up from germline, CDR1 is LGHNA and CDR2 is YSLEER. This CDR3 has 14 amino acids. The ends were cut back, 2 bases at V and 1 base at J, with 8 bases in the middle. CDR3 nucleotide sequence: TGCGCCAGCAGCCAAACCTCGGCGAACACTGAAGCTTTCTTT. It is translated as CASSQTSANTEAFF.

In DNA, the CDR3 is TGTGCCAGCTCACCACTAGGCCGCACCTACGAGCAGTACTTC. It encodes CASSPLGRTYEQYF. V usage is TRBV18 and J usage is TRBJ2-7, with unresolved D. The CDR3 is 14 residues long. Germline CDR1 is KGHSH and CDR2 is LQKENI. Trimming stripped 1 base from V and 2 bases from J, with 9 bases between. The full variable domain, in which reference TRBV18 and TRBJ2-7 provide the parts outside the CDR3, is NAGVMQNPRHLVRRRGQEARLRCSPMKGHSHVYWYRQLPEEGLKFMVYLQKENIIDESGMPKERFSAEFPKEGPSILRIQQVVRGDSAAYFCASSPLGRTYEQYFGPGTRLTVT.

The gene calls are TRBV5-1 and TRBJ2-4; either TRBD1 or TRBD2 may fit D (5 bases each). V was shortened by 3 bases and J by 3 bases, with 16 bases between the two germline ends. In germline, CDR1 is SGHRS, CDR2 YFSETQ. The CDR3 spans 16 residues. Here the CDR3 DNA reads TGCGCCAGCAGCTCGGGGCCTAGTGGGGTCAAAAACATTCAGTACTTC. Its protein is CASSSGPSGVKNIQYF.

The rearrangement links TRBV27 to TRBJ1-2; 9 bases fit TRBD1. CDR1 is MNHEY and CDR2 is SMNVEV in the germline V gene (reference sequence). The V and J ends lost 5 bases and 2 bases, in that order; junction bases with no gene match: 6. CDR3 size: 15 residues. For the CDR3, the DNA is TGTGCCAGCAGTCCCGGACAGGGGTGGAACTATGGCTACACCTTC. Protein sequence: CASSPGQGWNYGYTF.

This chain uses TRBV5-1 with TRBJ2-1, with 7 positions matching TRBD2. Germline CDR1 and CDR2: SGHRS and YFSETQ. J was trimmed by 6 bases and V by 3 bases; bases with no gene match: 3. The CDR3 length is 13 residues. CDR3 nucleotide sequence: TGCGCCAGCAGCTCGACGGGGGGCAATGAGCAGTTCTTC. This sequence encodes CASSSTGGNEQFF.

CDR3 nucleotides: TGTGCCATCAGTGACGCCGCCCCGGGGGTGAGAGGCGTTTACGAGCAGTACTTC. It encodes CAISDAAPGVRGVYEQYF. The chain has TRBV10-3 and TRBJ2-7; a weak D match, TRBD2 (6 bases). Between the trimmed V and J ends, which lost 3 bases and 4 bases, there was a span of 25 bases. The germline V gene has CDR1 ENHRY and CDR2 SYGVKD. This CDR3 region has 18 residues.

The V and J genes are TRBV4-2 and TRBJ2-1; TRBD2 matches 12 bases. V trimming: 3 bases; J trimming: 14 bases; junction bases outside the gene matches: 5. The CDR3 is 13 residues long. The germline V gene encodes CDR1 LGHNA and CDR2 YNFKEQ. In DNA, the CDR3 is TGTGCCAGCAGCCAGACTAGCGGGAGTAACGAGTTCTTC. Its protein product is CASSQTSGSNEFF.

The rearrangement uses TRBV7-6 and TRBJ2-1, with TRBD2 matching over 10 bases. Per germline, CDR1 SGHVS and CDR2 FNYEAQ. V was clipped by 5 bases and J by 4 bases; unmatched bases: 8. The CDR3 is 16 residues long. The CDR3 DNA follows: TGTGCCAGCAGCATGGGGGCAGCGGGAGGGTACAATGAGCAGTTCTTC. It codes for CASSMGAAGGYNEQFF.

The gene calls are TRBV5-4 and TRBJ1-1; no firm D call. With 0 bases removed from V and 5 bases from J, the gap between germline ends came to 14 bases. This CDR3 region has 15 residues. CDR1 is SGHNT, CDR2 YYREEE, per germline (reference sequence). CDR3 protein: CASSLGAASWTEAFF. The CDR3 coding sequence is TGTGCCAGCAGCTTGGGAGCAGCCTCGTGGACTGAAGCTTTCTTT.

The J gene is TRBJ2-1, the V gene TRBV18; weak D call: TRBD2 (6 bases). Trimming shortened V by 2 bases and J by 5 bases, and 10 bases separated the two germline ends. The CDR3 sequence is 14 residues long. Per the germline V gene, CDR1 is KGHSH and CDR2 is LQKENI. The CDR3 DNA reads TGTGCCAGCTCACCAGCCATAGCGGACAATGAGCAGTTCTTC. Translation gives CASSPAIADNEQFF. The variable domain in full, with the rest retrieved from reference TRBV18 and TRBJ2-1, is NAGVMQNPRHLVRRRGQEARLRCSPMKGHSHVYWYRQLPEEGLKFMVYLQKENIIDESGMPKERFSAEFPKEGPSILRIQQVVRGDSAAYFCASSPAIADNEQFFGPGTRLTVL.

The chain uses TRBV28 and TRBJ2-7; 7 nucleotides match TRBD1. V trimming: 3 bases; J trimming: 3 bases; junction bases outside the gene matches: 5. This CDR3 contains 14 residues. CDR1 is MDHEN, CDR2 SYDVKM, per germline. Written as DNA, the CDR3 is TGTGCCAGCAGTTTTAGCAACAGGGGCTACGAGCAGTACTTC. Amino acid sequence: CASSFSNRGYEQYF.

The chain joins TRBV5-4 to TRBJ2-3; perhaps TRBD2 as D (5 bases). Trimming took off 3 bases at V and 8 bases at J, with 16 bases between the two ends. The CDR3 loop spans 14 amino acids. Germline CDR1 is SGHNT and CDR2 is YYREEE (reference sequence). CDR3 amino acids: CASSSFFAGGTQYF. For the CDR3, the DNA is TGTGCCAGCAGCTCCTTTTTTGCGGGTGGTACGCAGTATTTT. Full variable domain (rest looked up from reference TRBV5-4 and TRBJ2-3): ETGVTQSPTHLIKTRGQQVTLRCSSQSGHNTVSWYQQALGQGPQFIFQYYREEENGRGNFPPRFSGLQFPNYSSELNVNALELDDSALYLCASSSFFAGGTQYFGPGTRLTVL.

The gene calls are TRBV7-9 and TRBJ1-1; D gene ambiguous. The germline V gene has CDR1 SEHNR and CDR2 FQNEAQ (reference sequence). The CDR3 loop spans 13 amino acids. V was trimmed by 1 base and J by 3 bases, leaving 6 bases between them. The CDR3 spells CASSLVLDTEAFF. In DNA form, the CDR3 reads TGTGCCAGCAGCTTAGTTTTGGACACTGAAGCTTTCTTT.

This clone was seen once. The chain employs TRBV7-2 and TRBJ1-2; 7 bases are shared with TRBD1. V was pared by 2 bases and J by 8 bases, with 5 bases of the junction left unmatched. Germline V gives CDR1 SGHTA, CDR2 FQGNSA. The CDR3 totals 13 residues. CDR3 in DNA: TGTGCCAGCAGCTTAATGCAGGGGGGAGGCTACACCTTC. Protein: CASSLMQGGGYTF.